Detailed here is one T cell receptor beta chain. The antigen is unknown. These data come from a study of cytotoxic CD8 clonotypes in ibrutinib-treated CLL. Study details: Patients: roughly ten relapsed/refractory, fewer than 16 treatment-naive, 17 to 18 IGHV unmutated. Study observations and caveats: Public clonotypes showed up rarely, and on treatment they shrank or held steady.

CDR3 length: 17 residues. Germline values: CDR1 LGHNA, CDR2 YSLEER. V was clipped by 0 bases and J by 7 bases; unmatched bases: 10. The repertoire was sequenced with immunoSEQ multiplex PCR; TCRdb's copy has only in-frame clones and lacks some. Seen here are around 250,000 clones, less than 75% observed once, and the top ten hold 15%. The clonotype was recovered from a human donor with chronic lymphocytic leukemia. The gene calls are TRBV4-3 and TRBJ1-5; 9 bases are shared with TRBD1. Sequenced here: PBMCs, sampled after 24 months of ibrutinib treatment. The CDR3 DNA reads TGCGCCAGCAGCCAAGAACGGTTGGGGACAGGGTGGCAGCCCCAGCATTTT. Translated, it gives CASSQERLGTGWQPQHF.